A single sample is the source of the 25 T cell receptor beta chains below, sequenced in a study of CD8 T cells in ankylosing spondylitis. Points from the study as a whole: Blood of patients with ankylosing spondylitis appeared to be characterized by a TCR beta motif of fewer than 10 highly homologous variants.

From the 5' RACE reads, TCRdb called clonotypes with MiXCR, one entry per CDR3 protein. The sample has a few hundred thousand distinct CDR3 sequences, around 7.6% seen once. Their recognized antigens are unknown. The sequencing sample was made of blood, either unsorted or a sorted T cell fraction (not recorded which). The receptor source for this set is a male donor with ankylosing spondylitis.

This clonotype was observed many times. CDR3 region: CAISGGPVGLEEQFF. In DNA form, the CDR3 reads TGTGCCATCAGTGGAGGACCGGTGGGCCTAGAGGAGCAGTTCTTC. The J gene is TRBJ2-1, the V gene TRBV10-3; D gene ambiguous. V was clipped by 4 bases and J by 10 bases, with 20 bases between them. There are 15 residues in the CDR3. Germline CDR1 ENHRY, CDR2 SYGVKD.

This rearrangement joins TRBV7-8 to TRBJ1-4; D possibly corresponds to TRBD1 (5 bases). The CDR3 contains 19 residues. V gave up 5 bases and J gave up 3 bases, with 25 bases separating them. Germline V gene data show CDR1 as SGHVS and CDR2 as FQNEAQ. The CDR3: CASSPKTGTPYKANEKLFF. CDR3 in DNA: TGTGCCAGCAGCCCCAAGACCGGGACTCCTTATAAAGCTAATGAAAAACTGTTTTTT.

This clonotype was detected many times. The V and J genes are TRBV2 and TRBJ2-2, with D maybe TRBD2 (5 bases). Between the trimmed V and J ends, which lost 3 bases and 5 bases, there was a span of 13 bases. This CDR3 region has 15 residues. Looked up from germline, CDR1 is SNHLY and CDR2 is FYNNEI. CDR3 DNA: TGTGCCAGCAGTGACGAGGGTCTTGCGACCGGGGAGCTGTTTTTT. Amino acids: CASSDEGLATGELFF.

This clonotype was recorded many times. The chain is built from TRBV11-3 and TRBJ2-1; 10 bases map to TRBD2. V lost 5 bases, J lost 10 bases, and 8 bases stayed unmatched. The CDR3 consists of 14 residues. Germline V CDR1 and CDR2: SGHNT, YENEEA. The CDR3 nucleotides read TGTGCCAGCAGCATCATAGCGGGAGGAAGCGAGCAGTTCTTC. It translates to CASSIIAGGSEQFF.

This clonotype was seen at least ten times. The V gene is TRBV5-1, the J gene TRBJ1-5; D is unclear. V was trimmed by 4 bases and J by 1 base, leaving 12 bases between them. The CDR3 is 15 amino acids. Germline CDR1 is SGHRS and CDR2 is YFSETQ. As DNA, the CDR3 is TGCGCCAGCAGCCCGGAGGGTTGGAGCAATCAGCCCCAGCATTTT. This translates into CASSPEGWSNQPQHF.

This clonotype was picked up a small number of times. V is TRBV12-3 or TRBV12-4 and J is TRBJ2-7, with D perhaps matching TRBD1 (6 bases). Trimming pared 1 base from V and 7 bases from J, leaving 14 bases between. CDR3 length equals 14 residues. This CDR3 reads CASSLDQGPLEQYF. The CDR3 region has the DNA TGTGCCAGCAGTTTAGACCAGGGGCCCTTGGAGCAGTACTTC.

This clonotype has at least ten counts. The chain uses TRBV2 and TRBJ2-2; D possibly uses TRBD1 or TRBD2 (5 bases each). The V gene lost 8 bases and the J gene lost 2 bases, with 12 bases spanning the gap. The CDR3 runs 14 residues. The germline gives CDR1 SNHLY, CDR2 FYNNEI. CDR3 sequence reads: CASRTGQNTGELFF. CDR3 nucleotides: TGTGCCAGCCGGACGGGGCAAAACACCGGGGAGCTGTTTTTT.

The chain carries TRBV5-1 and TRBJ2-7; D unclear. The length of the CDR3 is 14 residues. Trimming took 0 bases from V and 0 from J, leaving 7 bases between them. CDR1 SGHRS and CDR2 YFSETQ come from the germline V gene. The CDR3 nucleotides are TGCGCCAGCAGCTTGGCCCAGAACTCCTACGAGCAGTACTTC. This codes for CASSLAQNSYEQYF.

This clonotype was counted a few times. The chain couples TRBV5-1 to TRBJ2-1; 14 bases are shared with TRBD2. The CDR3 is 18 amino acids. J gave up 4 bases and V 4 bases, and 10 bases lay outside the gene matches. Germline V gives CDR1 SGHRS, CDR2 YFSETQ. CDR3 coding DNA: TGCGCCAGCAGCCCCAGATCGACTAGCGGGAGGGGTTACAATGAGCAGTTCTTC. Translated: CASSPRSTSGRGYNEQFF.

The V and J genes are TRBV19 and TRBJ2-2; 8 bases are a match to TRBD1. The junction had 8 bases not matched to a gene; V was cut back by 4 bases and J by 4 bases. CDR3 length: 16 amino acids. Per germline, CDR1 LNHDA and CDR2 SQIVND (reference sequence). CDR3 coding DNA: TGTGCCAGTAGTACCCCCAGGGGGCGCGGCACCGGGGAGCTGTTTTTT. Translating it yields CASSTPRGRGTGELFF.

This chain links TRBV5-6 with TRBJ1-1, with TRBD1 identical over 8 bases. The germline gives CDR1 SGHDT, CDR2 YYEEEE. The CDR3 is 15 amino acids. The V gene end was trimmed by 0 bases and the J gene end by 6 bases; junction bases not matched to a gene: 7. The chain's CDR3 is CASSLGTRGLPEAFF. The CDR3, as DNA: TGTGCCAGCAGCTTGGGCACCAGGGGGCTCCCTGAAGCTTTCTTT.

At least ten counts were recorded for this clonotype. The chain has TRBV7-2 and TRBJ2-3, with D unresolved. The CDR3 consists of 16 residues. Trimming took off 7 bases at V and 2 bases at J, with 19 bases between the two ends. Germline values: CDR1 SGHTA, CDR2 FQGNSA. CDR3 bases: TGTGCCAGCAAGCAGGTCGGACCGACGAACACAGATACGCAGTATTTT. Translating it yields CASKQVGPTNTDTQYF.

This clonotype was observed a few times. This sequence joins TRBV12-3 or TRBV12-4 and TRBJ2-7, with 12 positions matching TRBD1. The CDR3 is made up of 15 amino acids. V lost 5 bases, J lost 5 bases, and 7 bases stayed unmatched. The CDR3 sequence is CASSPTGTGGHEQYF. The CDR3 DNA sequence: TGTGCCAGCAGTCCCACCGGGACAGGGGGCCACGAGCAGTACTTC.

In its sample, this clonotype was seen many times. The rearrangement links TRBV5-1 to TRBJ2-1; 7 nucleotides agree with TRBD1. With V trimmed by 0 bases and J by 0 bases, 3 bases remained unmatched. Germline V lookup: CDR1 SGHRS, CDR2 YFSETQ. The CDR3 is 16 residues long. The CDR3 loop reads CASSLEGQSSYNEQFF. The CDR3 region has the DNA TGCGCCAGCAGCTTGGAGGGACAGAGCTCCTACAATGAGCAGTTCTTC.

This clonotype was seen a few times. The V and J genes are TRBV6-2 or TRBV6-3 and TRBJ2-1, with 7 bases that match TRBD2. V lost 6 bases, J lost 1 base, and 6 bases stayed unmatched. The CDR3 spans 15 residues. CDR1 is MNHEY and CDR2 is SVGEGT in the germline V gene. CDR3 region: CASSRDYPSYNEQFF. Here the CDR3 DNA reads TGTGCCAGCAGCCGGGACTATCCTTCCTACAATGAGCAGTTCTTC.

V is TRBV11-3 and J is TRBJ2-7; TRBD2 might be the D (6 bases). The length of the CDR3 is 14 residues. Between the trimmed V and J ends, which lost 2 bases and 3 bases, there was a span of 11 bases. From germline, CDR1 is SGHNT and CDR2 YENEEA. CDR3: CASSLRGADYEQYF. Here the CDR3 DNA reads TGTGCCAGCAGCTTACGCGGGGCAGACTACGAGCAGTACTTC.

Many counts were recorded for this clonotype. The gene calls are TRBV12-5 and TRBJ1-5, with 8 positions matching TRBD1. This CDR3 spans 16 amino acids. With 4 bases clipped from V and 4 bases from J, the junction kept 9 bases outside the gene matches. CDR1 and CDR2 from the germline V gene are LGHNT and FRNRAP. CDR3 sequence reads: CASGYDGQGSNQPQHF. Here the CDR3 DNA reads TGTGCTAGTGGTTACGACGGACAGGGCTCAAATCAGCCCCAGCATTTT.

The chain employs TRBV28 and TRBJ1-1, with D possibly matching TRBD1 (5 bases). The germline gives CDR1 MDHEN, CDR2 SYDVKM. The CDR3 totals 16 residues. Trimming took 6 bases from V and 2 from J, leaving 19 bases between them. The CDR3 nucleotides read TGTGCCAGCAGACCGGACAACTACGGATTAAACACTGAAGCTTTCTTT. Translating it yields CASRPDNYGLNTEAFF.

In this sample, this clonotype turned up many times. This sequence joins TRBV5-1 and TRBJ1-4; possible D gene TRBD1, 5 bases. V gave up 5 bases and J gave up 4 bases, with 15 bases separating them. CDR1 is SGHRS and CDR2 is YFSETQ in the germline V gene. This CDR3 has 15 amino acids. CDR3 region: CASRLASGGNEKLFF. CDR3 nucleotide sequence: TGCGCCAGCAGGCTCGCTTCCGGGGGTAATGAAAAACTGTTTTTT.

Ten or more counts support this clonotype. The chain joins TRBV15 to TRBJ1-5, with 10 nucleotides matching TRBD1. CDR1 is LNHNV, CDR2 YYDKDF, per germline (reference sequence). The CDR3 runs 14 residues. V shed 6 bases and J 5 bases; nucleotides not matched to a gene: 4. CDR3 sequence: CATRGTGDYQPQHF. CDR3 in DNA: TGTGCCACCAGAGGGACAGGGGATTATCAGCCCCAGCATTTT.

There are many counts of this clonotype. This chain uses TRBV29-1 with TRBJ2-7; 9 bases map to TRBD1. After removal of 7 bases from V and 4 bases from J, the junction contained 2 bases not matched to a gene. This CDR3 has 11 amino acids. From germline, CDR1 is SQVTM and CDR2 ANQGSEA. The CDR3 sequence: CSAGTGYEQYF. The CDR3, as DNA: TGCAGCGCCGGGACAGGGTACGAGCAGTACTTC.

This clonotype occurred many times. The chain recombines TRBV28 with TRBJ2-3; the D gene is possibly TRBD1 (6 bases). The CDR3 covers 14 residues. Trimming cost V 3 bases and J 2 bases, with 9 bases left between them. Germline V lookup: CDR1 MDHEN, CDR2 SYDVKM. The CDR3 protein is CASSFAGATDTQYF. The CDR3, as DNA: TGTGCCAGCAGTTTTGCAGGGGCCACAGATACGCAGTATTTT.

There are a few counts of this clonotype. This rearrangement joins TRBV18 to TRBJ2-2; weak D call: TRBD2 (5 bases). V was shortened by 2 bases and J by 0 bases, with 10 bases between the two germline ends. This CDR3 spans 16 amino acids. The germline V gene has CDR1 KGHSH and CDR2 LQKENI. CDR3 sequence: CASSPGQAANTGELFF. DNA for the CDR3: TGTGCCAGCTCACCAGGGCAAGCGGCGAACACCGGGGAGCTGTTTTTT.

This clonotype was seen more than once but under ten times. This chain links TRBV24-1 with TRBJ2-1; tentatively, D is TRBD2 (5 bases). Germline lookup yields CDR1 KGHDR and CDR2 SFDVKD. The CDR3 length is 11 residues. V was clipped by 9 bases and J by 6 bases, with 8 bases between them. CDR3 nucleotide sequence: TGTGCCACCGGCGGGCGCAATGAGCAGTTCTTC. Translation gives CATGGRNEQFF.

The gene calls are TRBV2 and TRBJ2-3, with TRBD2 identical over 10 bases. Germline trimming cut 4 bases from V and 4 bases from J; bases unmatched to any gene: 5. Germline CDR1 and CDR2: SNHLY and FYNNEI. This CDR3 is built from 15 residues. DNA of the CDR3: TGTGCCAGCAGTGGGACTAGCGGACACGCAGATACGCAGTATTTT. Amino acids: CASSGTSGHADTQYF.